This T cell receptor (beta chain) was sequenced in a study of cytomegalovirus exposure and HLA in healthy donors (dated by TCRdb to about 2017). Regarding the research as a whole: An earlier analysis of 587 of the donors reported approximately 290 Gb of sequence data and more than 90 million unique TCR beta sequences from some 180 million T cells. An early release covering just under 650 HLA-typed donors comprised around 300 gigabases of sequencing data and 85 million or so unique TCR sequences. The genetic ancestry cluster associated with self-reported Caucasian donors included 81% of the approximately 430 genotyped donors. The aim of the study was to test whether cataloging public T cell receptors could identify signatures of past pathogen exposure. The T cell repertoires of around 730 subjects were profiled by immunosequencing and related to cytomegalovirus serostatus. A separate validation cohort of roughly 130 different subjects was used in addition to the roughly 640-subject first cohort. To predict cytomegalovirus infection status, the study brought together high-throughput TCR immunosequencing, statistical association of individual TCRs with disease status, and machine learning. A later analysis re-analyzed previously published TCR beta repertoires from roughly 600 donors and added high-resolution HLA genotyping to study TCR occurrence patterns. Rather than drawing on any new phenotypic data, the later analysis identified candidate immune exposures from TCR beta sequences and the way those sequences occurred across donors. To decide whether each TCR beta V gene segment behaved as functional or pseudogenic, an earlier analysis of some 540 of the donors relied on high-throughput TCR beta sequencing. Alongside the repertoire data, information on donor age, sex, ethnicity and CMV serostatus was compiled. A later genetic analysis used genome-wide SNP genotypes for 398 of the 666 donors, treating that subset as a discovery cohort. All discovery cohort repertoires had been generated on a single sequencing platform. Both class I and class II loci were covered by HLA typing, at four-digit resolution. Typing coverage varied by locus: roughly 629-630 donors for A, B, C, DRB1 and DQB1; more than 500 for DQA1; approximately 570 for DPA1; under 490 for DPB1. Because of strong linkage in the cohort, four to six DR-DQ haplotypes were treated as single units for association and clustering. Among 300 to 500 genotyped donors of the cohort, an average of approximately 240,000 unique TCR beta nucleotide sequences was sequenced per donor, of which 15% to 20% were non-productive. Findings and caveats that apply to the study as a whole: A later analysis reported that several top co-occurrence clusters appeared linked to parvovirus B19, influenza, CMV and Epstein-Barr virus. Sequencing depth was assumed to be roughly uniform across donors in the presence/absence analyses, though that assumption may not hold. V-gene and J-gene trimming of TCR beta chains was associated with a missense DCLRE1C variant in a later genetic analysis, and the association was replicated in an independent cohort. A further reported finding was that TCR beta sequences accurately predicted the HLA-A and HLA-B alleles for most subjects in the first cohort. This cohort had only TCR beta chains sequenced, and the lack of alpha or paired-chain data limited which features could be detected. According to a later genetic analysis, donors in an Asian-associated ancestry cluster had fewer N-insertions in productive TCRs than the roughly 700-donor mean. Broadly in line with IMGT annotations, most TCR beta V segments showed up in productive rearrangements about 87% or about 30% of the time in an earlier analysis of several hundred of the donors. In a later analysis, the rate of TCR association differed among HLA loci, with DRB1 alleles having the most associated TCRs and HLA-C alleles having the fewest. The sequencing pipeline was judged likely to have produced a cluster of highly shared sequence variants as a technical artifact. HLA typing was unavailable for some donors at each locus, so association tests used only the typed subset. The study listed approximately 160 TCR beta chains as associated with cytomegalovirus. While some public TCRs were present in many individuals, most TCR sequences turned up only very rarely across donors. The only immune exposure information available for the cohort was CMV serostatus. Three of the identified cytomegalovirus-associated TCR beta chains were confirmed in vitro to be specific for cytomegalovirus antigens. At a false discovery rate of 0.05, a later analysis linked 15,000 to 20,000 TCR beta sequences to specific HLA alleles. Correlated functional status among segregating V segments might reflect linkage disequilibrium, but an unknown experimental factor could not be ruled out. When HLA alleles, especially DR and DQ, strongly co-occurred, TCR associations were difficult to assign to individual alleles. The authors suggested that the approach could potentially be extended to other disease states and immunological phenotypes. Most CMV-associated TCR beta chains appeared to be HLA-restricted in a later analysis, and the HLA associations seemed to be driven largely by CMV exposure. In both the original and validation cohorts, the classifier was reported to diagnose cytomegalovirus status with high specificity and sensitivity. Because counts were too low, seventeen rarely observed V segments, including chromosome 9 orphons, were left out of the earlier analysis of a few hundred of the donors. A later analysis found that HLA-associated TCR beta chains were more clonally expanded and had lower generation probabilities than equally common non-associated chains.

The cohort comprised approximately 700 healthy bone marrow donors. At the time of sampling, all cohort members were nominally healthy, though unrecorded immune exposures were likely present. The donor tested CMV seronegative and was one of the 352 seronegative cohort members. Every donor gave a peripheral blood sample, and the peripheral blood mononuclear cells from that sample were used for TCR beta sequencing. The Qiagen DNeasy Blood Extraction Kit was used to extract genomic DNA from the blood cell samples. Library creation used the immunoSEQ multiplex PCR assay. A mixture of 60 forward primers for TCR Vbeta segments and 13 reverse primers for TCR Jbeta segments was used in the multiplex PCR. A multiplex PCR assay on genomic DNA amplified the CDR3 region of rearranged TCR beta genes. The amplified TCR beta libraries were sequenced on the Illumina HiSeq System as 87-base-pair reads. The published analysis was carried out like this. A later analysis counted about 80 million unique TCR beta chains across the 700 or so repertoires, and some 11 million of these chains were shared by at least two donors. To remove PCR and sequencing errors, raw reads were error-corrected and collapsed into unique sequences using a nearest-neighbor algorithm that merged closely related sequences. Alignment of CDR3 sequences to IMGT reference sequences was used to assign V, D and J gene segments. For a sequence to be retained, a match of at least six nucleotides was required to both a V gene segment and a J gene segment. Rearrangements were called productive when the CDR3 lacked stop codons and stayed in frame with V and J; all others were non-productive. Following IMGT convention, CDR3 was defined as the stretch from the second conserved V-encoded cysteine up to the conserved J-encoded phenylalanine. Sequences without an unambiguous match to a single V gene segment were excluded from the earlier analysis of 500 to 700 of the donors. In an earlier analysis of 587 of the donors, V segments were called functional above 56.7% productive rearrangements and were called segregating when the between-donor standard deviation exceeded 5%. A statistical classification framework was developed to diagnose cytomegalovirus status using the catalog of TCR beta chain sequences. In a later analysis, TCR nucleotide sequences were compared against IMGT/GENE-DB human TR gene sequences so that V and J genes could be assigned. The TCRdist pipeline was used in a later analysis to assign CDR3 sequences and most-parsimonious VDJ recombination scenarios. In a later analysis, each TCR beta chain was defined by its CDR3 amino acid sequence together with its V-gene family, and reads lacking a unique V-gene family were excluded. A later analysis removed over 500 highly shared, low-generation-probability nucleotide sequences to deal with suspected cross-contamination and a sequencing artifact. In a later analysis, a clonal expansion index for each public chain was calculated from normalized within-repertoire ranks of inferred template counts. Generation probabilities in a later analysis came from a VDJ recombination model fitted to out-of-frame rearrangements, and those results were checked against IGoR. In a later analysis, hypergeometric tests were used to score TCR-TCR, TCR-HLA and TCR-CMV co-occurrence, with a repertoire-size bias correction applied to TCR pairs. To estimate false discovery rates, a later analysis permuted the HLA or CMV assignments 20 times. In a later analysis, co-occurring TCRs were grouped using DBSCAN, with TCRdist sequence similarity added in when clustering inside HLA-allele-positive subsets. For co-occurrence clustering, repertoires with fewer than 30,000 or more than 120,000 public chains were excluded, along with roughly 5 repertoires with anomalous nucleotide sharing. TCRdb obtained this table from immuneACCESS and retained in-frame rearrangements with V and J assigned. These tables miss some clones; where compared with another copy, unresolved V genes account for less than half of the shortfall, and the remainder is unexplained. That table is the source of V, J and clone size, and D and trimming were worked out from the DNA. Here the sample has 160,000 or so clones; 70% to 80% occur a single time. About 1.3% of the sample is held by the ten biggest clonotypes.

Concerning this clone itself: The antigen it recognizes is unknown. No much larger clonotype is one base removed from it; base qualities were not supplied.

The sequenced sample consisted of PBMCs. This receptor was taken from a man aged 25-40 years in good health and CMV-seronegative.

The DNA sequence follows: TGTGCCAGCAGTCAGGGGGTTGCGTCCTACAATGAGCAGTTCTTC. The translation is CASSQGVASYNEQFF. The chain is assembled from TRBV6-5 and TRBJ2-1; 7 middle bases align to TRBD1. According to the germline V gene, CDR1 reads MNHEY and CDR2 reads SVGAGI. After removal of 5 bases from V and 1 base from J, the junction retains 5 bases not matched to a gene. From cysteine to phenylalanine, the CDR3 is 15 amino acids long. The sequence is cut down to CDR3 DNA, 45 bases in frame from base 1.